This TCR beta chain was sequenced in a study of identical twins. General study results and limits: Out-of-frame alpha sequences common to twins were enriched for low generation probability. Insertions were reduced in abundant cord blood beta clonotypes but not in memory repertoires. Zero-insertion analyses were open to partial confounding by invariant MAIT and iNKT cells. Interpretation of the results relied on cross-sectional statistical analysis and not on following the same donors.

Remarks on this clonotype: Its antigen is currently unknown.

This CDR3 spans 14 amino acids. The ends lost 6 bases at V and 2 bases at J; junction bases unmatched: 4. Germline V gives CDR1 SGHTA, CDR2 FQGNSA. TCRdb reprocessed the 5' RACE reads via MiXCR and lists one record per CDR3 protein. The sample records 450,000 or so distinct CDR3 sequences, about 14% being singletons. These data are also associated with another study on yellow fever vaccine responses in identical twins.

What was sequenced was CD4+ T cells sorted from blood. The TCR comes from a woman aged 18-35 years in good health. The chain employs TRBV7-2 and TRBJ2-7; 10 nucleotides match TRBD2. CDR3 sequence (DNA): TGTGCCAGCAGGGGGACTAGCGCCCCCTACGAGCAGTACTTC. This encodes CASRGTSAPYEQYF.